Shown below are 19 T cell receptor beta chains from a single sample sequenced in a study of T cell responses to AZD1222 COVID-19 vaccine. Sequencing used immunoSEQ multiplex PCR; TCRdb keeps in-frame clones, though not all of them. The table has roughly 180,000 clones, around 86% seen once. The source material was peripheral blood, sampled on day 0 of MenACWY control vaccination. Every receptor here comes from an adult in good health.

The chain combines TRBV30 with TRBJ1-5; D is unclear. V lost 1 base to trimming and J lost 3 bases, with 10 bases between them. The CDR3 has 14 residues. From germline, CDR1 is GTSNPN and CDR2 SVGIG (reference sequence). The CDR3 reads CAWSGTVTNQPQHF. DNA for the CDR3: TGTGCCTGGAGTGGGACGGTGACCAATCAGCCCCAGCATTTT.

The rearrangement joins TRBV12-3 or TRBV12-4 to TRBJ2-7; D unclear. The CDR3 has 13 amino acids. Trimming left V 6 bases short and J 7 bases short, with 16 bases between. CDR3 sequence: CASSLTSKEEQYF. The CDR3 nucleotides read TGTGCCAGCAGCCTTACCTCCAAGGAGGAGCAGTACTTC.

V usage is TRBV5-1 and J usage is TRBJ2-2, with 7 bases that match TRBD1. The CDR3 loop spans 14 amino acids. V lost 9 bases to trimming and J lost 0 bases; unmatched junction nucleotides: 5. Germline-derived CDR1 and CDR2 are SGHRS and YFSETQ. The CDR3 here is CATSGQTNTGELFF. In DNA form, the CDR3 reads TGCGCCACCTCGGGACAGACGAACACCGGGGAGCTGTTTTTT.

This sequence joins TRBV2 and TRBJ1-5; D may be TRBD1 (6 bases). Germline CDR1 and CDR2: SNHLY and FYNNEI. Trimming pared 6 bases from V and 11 bases from J, leaving 20 bases between. This CDR3 contains 14 residues. The CDR3 nucleotides read TGTGCCAGCAGCGGACGGGGAGGGGGGGGTTCCCAGCATTTT. Its protein is CASSGRGGGGSQHF.

The chain combines TRBV5-4 with TRBJ1-1; maybe TRBD1 (5 bases). Germline V lookup: CDR1 SGHNT, CDR2 YYREEE (reference sequence). This CDR3 is 15 amino acids long. Trimming stripped 2 bases from V and 4 bases from J, with 15 bases between. CDR3: CASSFRGRVSTEAFF. In nucleotides, the CDR3 is TGTGCCAGCAGCTTTCGGGGCAGGGTGTCCACTGAAGCTTTCTTT.

V usage is TRBV27 and J usage is TRBJ1-1, with D unresolved. Trimming pared 5 bases from V and 0 bases from J, leaving 19 bases between. This CDR3 spans 17 amino acids. Germline CDR1 MNHEY, CDR2 SMNVEV (reference sequence). The CDR3, as DNA: TGTGCCAGCAGTGTTCTCCGGGCCCCCGTACTGAACACTGAAGCTTTCTTT. As protein: CASSVLRAPVLNTEAFF.

The V and J genes are TRBV19 and TRBJ1-1; D unresolved. The CDR3 runs to 14 residues. Germline CDR1 and CDR2: LNHDA and SQIVND (reference sequence). V was shortened by 7 bases and J by 1 base, with 13 bases between the two germline ends. The CDR3 region is CASMEGGKNTEAFF. The CDR3 DNA reads as TGTGCCAGTATGGAGGGCGGTAAGAACACTGAAGCTTTCTTT.

This chain connects TRBV7-2 to TRBJ2-3; perhaps TRBD2 as D (5 bases). In germline, CDR1 is SGHTA, CDR2 FQGNSA. The V end lost 8 bases, the J end lost 4 bases, and 13 bases lay between the germline ends. The CDR3 sequence is 13 residues long. CDR3 nucleotides: TGTGCCAGCGGCCGGACTCGGGCAGATACGCAGTATTTT. Its protein product is CASGRTRADTQYF. The full variable domain, with the rest looked up from reference TRBV7-2 and TRBJ2-3, is GAGVSQSPSNKVTEKGKDVELRCDPISGHTALYWYRQSLGQGLEFLIYFQGNSAPDKSGLPSDRFSAERTGGSVSTLTIQRTQQEDSAVYLCASGRTRADTQYFGPGTRLTVL.

The chain uses TRBV5-4 and TRBJ2-7; TRBD1 matches 8 bases. CDR1 is SGHNT and CDR2 is YYREEE in the germline V gene (reference sequence). CDR3 length: 17 amino acids. V was clipped by 4 bases and J by 0 bases; unmatched bases: 12. CDR3 sequence reads: CASSADSTGAVSYEQYF. The CDR3 DNA reads TGTGCCAGCAGCGCGGATTCGACAGGGGCTGTCTCCTACGAGCAGTACTTC.

The chain joins TRBV28 to TRBJ1-1; D remains unclear. The CDR3 contains 12 residues. Germline lookup yields CDR1 MDHEN and CDR2 SYDVKM. V lost 5 bases, J lost 10 bases, and 14 bases lay in between. CDR3 in DNA: TGTGCCAGCAGTCAATACCGCCGGGGAGCTTTCTTT. Protein sequence: CASSQYRRGAFF.

This chain uses TRBV27 with TRBJ2-1; D remains ambiguous. V shed 5 bases and J shed 5 bases, with 10 bases lying between them. From germline, CDR1 is MNHEY and CDR2 SMNVEV (reference sequence). This CDR3 is built from 13 residues. CDR3 bases: TGTGCCAGCAGTCGGTTGACGGACAATGAGCAGTTCTTC. It yields the protein CASSRLTDNEQFF.

The chain links TRBV5-5 to TRBJ2-1; TRBD2 agrees at 8 bases. Trimming removed 4 bases from V and 1 base from J; junction bases left unmatched: 16. Germline V gives CDR1 SGHKS, CDR2 YYEKEE (reference sequence). The CDR3 loop spans 19 amino acids. The CDR3 spells CASSKGDWRGALSYNEQFF. The DNA of the CDR3 is TGTGCCAGCAGCAAGGGGGACTGGCGGGGGGCCCTATCCTACAATGAGCAGTTCTTC.

V is TRBV5-5 and J is TRBJ1-1, with unresolved D. V was cut by 4 bases and J by 2 bases, with 9 bases left in between. Germline V gives CDR1 SGHKS, CDR2 YYEKEE (reference sequence). This CDR3 region has 13 residues. The CDR3 sequence: CASSTGDNTEAFF. The CDR3 DNA sequence: TGTGCCAGCAGCACTGGAGATAACACTGAAGCTTTCTTT.

The chain combines TRBV7-5 with TRBJ1-2. TRBV7-5 is a recognized pseudogene. This CDR3 has 14 residues. This chain's CDR3 is CVRPPRTGNYGYTF. DNA for the CDR3: TGTGTCAGACCGCCCAGGACCGGTAACTATGGCTACACCTTC.

The CDR3 coding sequence is TGTGCCAGCAGCAAGCCCGGGACAGGGAGTATTTTTGGCTACACCTTC. Its translation is CASSKPGTGSIFGYTF. J is TRBJ1-2 and V is TRBV14, with TRBD1 matching over 9 bases. The CDR3 is 16 residues long. Germline V CDR1 and CDR2: SGHDN, FVKESK. With 5 bases clipped from V and 7 bases from J, the junction kept 14 bases outside the gene matches.

The chain uses TRBV15 and TRBJ1-1, with 7 bases aligning to TRBD1. With 9 bases clipped from V and 5 bases from J, the junction kept 15 bases outside the gene matches. Germline CDR1 is LNHNV and CDR2 is YYDKDF (reference sequence). The CDR3 has 15 amino acids. In nucleotides, the CDR3 is TGTGCCACACACCCAACTAAGGGGGCTCGGACTGAAGCTTTCTTT. Translated, it gives CATHPTKGARTEAFF.

The chain joins TRBV24-1 to TRBJ1-5; the match to TRBD1 covers 7 bases. With 9 bases clipped from V and 0 bases from J, the junction kept 10 bases outside the gene matches. Germline V gene data show CDR1 as KGHDR and CDR2 as SFDVKD. This CDR3 has 16 amino acids. The CDR3 sequence is CATQGAGGDSNQPQHF. CDR3 coding DNA: TGTGCCACCCAAGGAGCAGGGGGGGATAGCAATCAGCCCCAGCATTTT.

The chain combines TRBV19 with TRBJ2-1; 12 bases are a match to TRBD2. The germline V gene encodes CDR1 LNHDA and CDR2 SQIVND (reference sequence). This CDR3 is 16 amino acids long. V was pared by 5 bases and J by 6 bases, with 8 bases of the junction left unmatched. The CDR3 spells CASSSATSGGRNEQFF. The CDR3, as DNA: TGTGCCAGTAGTTCCGCCACTAGCGGGGGGCGCAATGAGCAGTTCTTC.

The V gene is TRBV6-5, the J gene TRBJ2-7; the D gene could be TRBD1 or TRBD2 (5 bases each). The CDR3 runs to 15 residues. The germline V gene encodes CDR1 MNHEY and CDR2 SVGAGI. Between the trimmed V and J ends, which lost 0 bases and 2 bases, there was a span of 11 bases. This chain's CDR3 is CASSYSIGGPYEQYF. CDR3 DNA sequence: TGTGCCAGCAGTTACTCGATTGGGGGACCCTACGAGCAGTACTTC.